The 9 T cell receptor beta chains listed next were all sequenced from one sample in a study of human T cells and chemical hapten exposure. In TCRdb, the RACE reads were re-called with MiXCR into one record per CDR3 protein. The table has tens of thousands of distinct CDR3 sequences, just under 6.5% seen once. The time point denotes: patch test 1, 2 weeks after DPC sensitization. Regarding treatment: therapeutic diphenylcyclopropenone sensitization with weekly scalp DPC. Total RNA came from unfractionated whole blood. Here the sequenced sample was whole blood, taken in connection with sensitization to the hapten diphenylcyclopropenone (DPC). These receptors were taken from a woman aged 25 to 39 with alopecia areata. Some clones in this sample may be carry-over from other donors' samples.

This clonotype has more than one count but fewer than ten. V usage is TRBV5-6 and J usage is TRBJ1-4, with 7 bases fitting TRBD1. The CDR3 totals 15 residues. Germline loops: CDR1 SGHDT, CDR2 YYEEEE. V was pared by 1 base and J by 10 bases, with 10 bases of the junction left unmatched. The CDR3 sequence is CASSLMGPQGGKLFF. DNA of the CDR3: TGTGCCAGCAGCTTGATGGGACCGCAGGGGGGAAAACTGTTTTTT. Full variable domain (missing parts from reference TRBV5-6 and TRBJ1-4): DAGVTQSPTHLIKTRGQQVTLRCSPKSGHDTVSWYQQALGQGPQFIFQYYEEEERQRGNFPDRFSGHQFPNYSSELNVNALLLGDSALYLCASSLMGPQGGKLFFGSGTQLSVL.

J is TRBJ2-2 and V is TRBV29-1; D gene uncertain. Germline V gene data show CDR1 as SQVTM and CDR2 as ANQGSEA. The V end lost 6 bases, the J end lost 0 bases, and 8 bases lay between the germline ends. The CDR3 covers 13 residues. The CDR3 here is CSVIRANTGELFF. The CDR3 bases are TGCAGCGTCATTAGGGCGAACACCGGGGAGCTGTTTTTT.

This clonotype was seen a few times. CDR3 in DNA: TGCAGTGCTAGACAGGGATTTAGCAATCAGCCCCAGCATTTT. Translating it yields CSARQGFSNQPQHF. The genes are TRBV20-1 and TRBJ1-5; TRBD1 might be the D (5 bases). Germline V CDR1 and CDR2: DFQATT, SNEGSKA (reference sequence). This CDR3 is built from 14 residues. Between the trimmed V and J ends, which lost 2 bases and 0 bases, there was a span of 8 bases.

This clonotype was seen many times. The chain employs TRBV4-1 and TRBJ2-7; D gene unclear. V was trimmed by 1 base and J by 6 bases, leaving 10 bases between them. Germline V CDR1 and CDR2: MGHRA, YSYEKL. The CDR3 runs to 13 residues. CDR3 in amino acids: CASSQVLVSEQYF. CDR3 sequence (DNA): TGCGCCAGCAGCCAAGTCCTAGTCTCCGAGCAGTACTTC.

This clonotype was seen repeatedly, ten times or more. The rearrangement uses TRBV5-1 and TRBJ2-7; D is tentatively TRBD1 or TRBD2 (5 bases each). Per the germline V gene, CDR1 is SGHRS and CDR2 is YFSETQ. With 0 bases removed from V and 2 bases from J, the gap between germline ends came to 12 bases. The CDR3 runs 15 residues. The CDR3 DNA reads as TGCGCCAGCAGCTTGGAAGAGGGGTCGCCCTACGAGCAGTACTTC. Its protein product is CASSLEEGSPYEQYF.

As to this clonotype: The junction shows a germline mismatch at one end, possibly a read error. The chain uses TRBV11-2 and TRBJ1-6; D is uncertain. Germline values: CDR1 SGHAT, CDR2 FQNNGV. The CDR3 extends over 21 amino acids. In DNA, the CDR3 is TGTGCCAGCAGCTCCCCCCCCCCATTCGGTCCCATTGACTCCTATAGTTCACCCCTCCACTTT. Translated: CASSSPPPFGPIDSYSSPLHF.

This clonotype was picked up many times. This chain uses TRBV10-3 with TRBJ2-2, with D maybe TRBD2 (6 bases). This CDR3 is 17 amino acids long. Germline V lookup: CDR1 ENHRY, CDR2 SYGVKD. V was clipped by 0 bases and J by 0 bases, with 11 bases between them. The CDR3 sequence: CAISESGGLTNTGELFF. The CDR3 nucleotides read TGTGCCATCAGTGAGTCCGGAGGGCTCACGAACACCGGGGAGCTGTTTTTT.

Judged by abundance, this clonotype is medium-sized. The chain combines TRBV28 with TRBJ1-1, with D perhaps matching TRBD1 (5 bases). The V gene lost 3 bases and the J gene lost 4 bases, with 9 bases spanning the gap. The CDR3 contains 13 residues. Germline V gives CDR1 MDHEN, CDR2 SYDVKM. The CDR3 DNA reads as TGTGCCAGCAGTTTCCAGGGAATCACTGAAGCTTTCTTT. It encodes CASSFQGITEAFF.

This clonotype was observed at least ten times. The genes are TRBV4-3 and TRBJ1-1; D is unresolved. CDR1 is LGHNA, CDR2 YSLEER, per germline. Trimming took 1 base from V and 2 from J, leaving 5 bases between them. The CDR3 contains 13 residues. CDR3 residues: CASSQVRNTEAFF. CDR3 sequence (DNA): TGCGCCAGCAGCCAAGTCCGAAACACTGAAGCTTTCTTT.